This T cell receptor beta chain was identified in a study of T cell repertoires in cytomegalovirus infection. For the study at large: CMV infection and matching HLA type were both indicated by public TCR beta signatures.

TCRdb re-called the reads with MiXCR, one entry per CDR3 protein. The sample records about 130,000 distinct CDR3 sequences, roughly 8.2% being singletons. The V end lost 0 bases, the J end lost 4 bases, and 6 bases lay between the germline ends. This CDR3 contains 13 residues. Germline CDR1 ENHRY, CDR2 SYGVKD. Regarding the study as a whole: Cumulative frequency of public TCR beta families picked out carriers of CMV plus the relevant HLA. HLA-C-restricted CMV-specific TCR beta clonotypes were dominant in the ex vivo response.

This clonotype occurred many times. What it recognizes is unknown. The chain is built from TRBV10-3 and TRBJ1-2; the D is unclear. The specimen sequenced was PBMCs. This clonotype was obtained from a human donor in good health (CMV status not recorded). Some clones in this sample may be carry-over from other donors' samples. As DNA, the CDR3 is TGTGCCATCAGTGAGTCCGTCAGCTATGGCTACACCTTC. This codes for CAISESVSYGYTF.